The clone carrying this T cell receptor beta chain occurred a few times. The antigen remains undetermined. Via MiXCR, TCRdb re-called the 5' RACE reads, giving one row per CDR3 protein. The sample holds some 200,000 distinct CDR3 sequences, about 13% seen once. The data originate from a study of CD8 T cells in ankylosing spondylitis. General study findings and limits: As reported, disease-linked clones showed significant enrichment in matched ankylosing spondylitis synovial fluid. Seemingly characteristic of ankylosing spondylitis blood was a TCR beta motif consisting of roughly 8 highly homologous variants. Some of the motif variants had earlier been found in reactive arthritis patients' fluid and blood.

Germline assignment: CDR1 SGHTA and CDR2 FQGNSA. V shed 5 bases and J shed 8 bases, with 13 bases lying between them. The CDR3 contains 13 residues. This chain uses TRBV7-2 with TRBJ1-3; D is unclear. This receptor was taken from a male donor with ankylosing spondylitis or in good health (not recorded which). Sample: blood, either unsorted or a sorted T cell fraction (not recorded which). The CDR3 sequence: CASSPVTFDTIYF. The CDR3, as DNA: TGTGCCAGCAGCCCCGTCACCTTCGACACCATATATTTT.